The sequence of this TCR beta chain was determined in a study of cytomegalovirus exposure and HLA in healthy donors. Study results and caveats: Some V segments, including TRBV6-2 and TRBV6-3, were excluded as indistinguishable.

In the case of this clone: Its antigen is still unknown.

It was with 60 Vbeta and 13 Jbeta primers that the PCR ran. Measured with immunoSEQ multiplex PCR; TCRdb has only the in-frame clones, and not every one. Of around 120,000 clones in the sample, around four fifths were seen once. CDR1 SEHNR and CDR2 FQNEAQ come from the germline V gene (reference sequence). Trimming removed 6 bases at V and 9 bases at J, with 15 bases between. The CDR3 totals 12 residues. The receptor comes from a male donor in good health and CMV-seropositive. Sequenced sample: PBMCs. This sequence joins TRBV7-9 and TRBJ2-7; a weak D match, TRBD1 (6 bases). The CDR3 here is CASSLWGQGQYF. The CDR3 DNA reads TGTGCCAGCAGTCTATGGGGGCAAGGGCAGTACTTC.